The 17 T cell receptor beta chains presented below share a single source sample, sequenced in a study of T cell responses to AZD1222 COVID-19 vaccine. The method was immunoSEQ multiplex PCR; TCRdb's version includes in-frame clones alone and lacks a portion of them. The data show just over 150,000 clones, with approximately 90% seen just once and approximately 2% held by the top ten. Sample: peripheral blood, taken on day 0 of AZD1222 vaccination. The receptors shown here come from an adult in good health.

The CDR3 DNA follows: TGTGCCAGCAGTCGCTCGGGACTAGCTACGTATGAGCAGTTCTTC. As protein: CASSRSGLATYEQFF. This chain uses TRBV6-2 or TRBV6-3 with TRBJ2-1, with 9 positions matching TRBD2. The CDR3 runs 15 residues. J was trimmed by 8 bases and V by 5 bases; bases with no gene match: 10. Germline loops: CDR1 MNHEY, CDR2 SVGEGT.

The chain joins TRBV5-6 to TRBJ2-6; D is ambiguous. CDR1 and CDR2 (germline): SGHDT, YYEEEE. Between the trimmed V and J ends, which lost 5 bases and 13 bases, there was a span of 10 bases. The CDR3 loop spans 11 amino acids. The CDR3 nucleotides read TGTGCCAGCAGTTCAACGAAGGTCCTGACTTTC. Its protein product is CASSSTKVLTF.

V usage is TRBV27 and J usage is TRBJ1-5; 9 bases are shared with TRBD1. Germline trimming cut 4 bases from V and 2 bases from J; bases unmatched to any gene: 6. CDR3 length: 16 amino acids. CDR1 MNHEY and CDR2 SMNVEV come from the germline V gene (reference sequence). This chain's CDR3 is CASSSQGAPGNQPQHF. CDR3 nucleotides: TGTGCCAGCAGTTCACAGGGGGCGCCGGGCAATCAGCCCCAGCATTTT.

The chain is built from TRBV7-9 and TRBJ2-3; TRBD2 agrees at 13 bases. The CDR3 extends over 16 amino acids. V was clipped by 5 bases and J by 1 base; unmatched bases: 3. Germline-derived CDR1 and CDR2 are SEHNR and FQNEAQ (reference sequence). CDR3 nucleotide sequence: TGTGCCAGCAGCCTCGGACTAGCGGGAGGCACAGATACGCAGTATTTT. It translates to CASSLGLAGGTDTQYF.

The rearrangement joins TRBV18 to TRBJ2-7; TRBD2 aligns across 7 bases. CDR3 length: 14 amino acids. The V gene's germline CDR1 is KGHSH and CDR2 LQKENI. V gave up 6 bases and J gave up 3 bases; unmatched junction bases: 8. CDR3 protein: CASSPGRGGYEQYF. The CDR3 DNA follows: TGTGCCAGCTCCCCGGGGAGGGGTGGCTACGAGCAGTACTTC.

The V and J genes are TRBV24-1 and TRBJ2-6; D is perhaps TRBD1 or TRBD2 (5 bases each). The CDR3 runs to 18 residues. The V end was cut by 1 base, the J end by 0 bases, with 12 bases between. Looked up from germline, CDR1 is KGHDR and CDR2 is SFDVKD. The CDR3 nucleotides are TGTGCCACCAGTGATTTCTCAGGGACGGGCTCTGGGGCCAACGTCCTGACTTTC. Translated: CATSDFSGTGSGANVLTF.

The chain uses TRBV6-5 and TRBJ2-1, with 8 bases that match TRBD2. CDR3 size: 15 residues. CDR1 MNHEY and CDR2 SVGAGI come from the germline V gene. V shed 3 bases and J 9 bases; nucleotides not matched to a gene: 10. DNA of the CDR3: TGTGCCAGCAGTTATACCGGGACTAGGAGTGGTGAGCAGTTCTTC. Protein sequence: CASSYTGTRSGEQFF.

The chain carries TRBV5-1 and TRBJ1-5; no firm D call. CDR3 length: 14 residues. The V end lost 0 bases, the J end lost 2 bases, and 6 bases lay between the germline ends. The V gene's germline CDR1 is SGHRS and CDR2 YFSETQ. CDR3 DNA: TGCGCCAGCAGCTTGGATCCTGGCAATCAGCCCCAGCATTTT. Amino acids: CASSLDPGNQPQHF.

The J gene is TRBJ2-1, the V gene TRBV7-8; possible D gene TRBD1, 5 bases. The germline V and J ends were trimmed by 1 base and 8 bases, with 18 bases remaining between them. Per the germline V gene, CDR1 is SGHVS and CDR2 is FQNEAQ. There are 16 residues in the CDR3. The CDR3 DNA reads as TGTGCCAGCAGCTTAGGTTACAGGTTGGACACGTATGAGCAGTTCTTC. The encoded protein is CASSLGYRLDTYEQFF.

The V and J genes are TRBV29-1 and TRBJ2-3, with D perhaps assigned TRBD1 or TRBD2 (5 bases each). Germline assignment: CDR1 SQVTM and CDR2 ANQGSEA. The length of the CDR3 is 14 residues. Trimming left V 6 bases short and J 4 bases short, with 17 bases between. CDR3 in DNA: TGCAGCGTAGAGGGGATGGGACCGGCAGATACGCAGTATTTT. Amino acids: CSVEGMGPADTQYF.

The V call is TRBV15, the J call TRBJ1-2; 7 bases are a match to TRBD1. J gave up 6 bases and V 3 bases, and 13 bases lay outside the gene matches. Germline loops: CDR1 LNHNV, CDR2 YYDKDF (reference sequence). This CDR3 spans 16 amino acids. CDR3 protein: CATSRGQYPDVDGYTF. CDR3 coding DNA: TGTGCCACCAGCAGGGGACAGTACCCCGATGTGGATGGCTACACCTTC.

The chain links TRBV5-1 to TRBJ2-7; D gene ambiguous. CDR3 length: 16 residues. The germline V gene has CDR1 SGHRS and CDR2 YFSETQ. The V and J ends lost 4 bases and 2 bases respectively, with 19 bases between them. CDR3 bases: TGCGCCAGCAGCCCACAAAACAGCGTAAGGGCCTACGAGCAGTACTTC. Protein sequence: CASSPQNSVRAYEQYF.

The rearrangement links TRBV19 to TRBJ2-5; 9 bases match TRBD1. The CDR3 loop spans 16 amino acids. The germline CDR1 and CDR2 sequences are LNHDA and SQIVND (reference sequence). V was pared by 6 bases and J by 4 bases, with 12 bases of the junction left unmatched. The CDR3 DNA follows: TGTGCCAGTAGATCGTTACAGGGGGCTATGCCAGAGACCCAGTACTTC. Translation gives CASRSLQGAMPETQYF.

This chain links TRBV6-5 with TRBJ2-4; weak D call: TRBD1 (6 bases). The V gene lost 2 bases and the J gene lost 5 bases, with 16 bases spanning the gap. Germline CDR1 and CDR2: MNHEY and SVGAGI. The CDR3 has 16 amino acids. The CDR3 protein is CASSYRPATGENIQYF. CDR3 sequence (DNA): TGTGCCAGCAGTTACCGCCCCGCGACAGGAGAAAACATTCAGTACTTC.

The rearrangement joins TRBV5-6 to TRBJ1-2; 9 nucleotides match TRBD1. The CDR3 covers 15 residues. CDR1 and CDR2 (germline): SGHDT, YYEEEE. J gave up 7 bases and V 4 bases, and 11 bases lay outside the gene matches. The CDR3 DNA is TGTGCCAGCAGCAATACCGGGACAGGGACTTCTGGCTACACCTTC. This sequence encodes CASSNTGTGTSGYTF.

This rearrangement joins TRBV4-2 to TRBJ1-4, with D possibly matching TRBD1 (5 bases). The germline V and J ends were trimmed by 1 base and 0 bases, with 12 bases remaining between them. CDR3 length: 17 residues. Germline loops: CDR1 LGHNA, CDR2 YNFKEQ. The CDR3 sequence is CASSQASFRATNEKLFF. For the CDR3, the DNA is TGTGCCAGCAGCCAAGCGTCCTTCAGGGCAACTAATGAAAAACTGTTTTTT.

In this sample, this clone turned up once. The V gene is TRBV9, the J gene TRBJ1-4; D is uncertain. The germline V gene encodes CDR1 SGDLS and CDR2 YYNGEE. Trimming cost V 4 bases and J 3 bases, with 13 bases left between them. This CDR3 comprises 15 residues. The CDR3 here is CASSSPGEANEKLFF. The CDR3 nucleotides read TGTGCCAGCAGCTCCCCCGGAGAAGCTAATGAAAAACTGTTTTTT.